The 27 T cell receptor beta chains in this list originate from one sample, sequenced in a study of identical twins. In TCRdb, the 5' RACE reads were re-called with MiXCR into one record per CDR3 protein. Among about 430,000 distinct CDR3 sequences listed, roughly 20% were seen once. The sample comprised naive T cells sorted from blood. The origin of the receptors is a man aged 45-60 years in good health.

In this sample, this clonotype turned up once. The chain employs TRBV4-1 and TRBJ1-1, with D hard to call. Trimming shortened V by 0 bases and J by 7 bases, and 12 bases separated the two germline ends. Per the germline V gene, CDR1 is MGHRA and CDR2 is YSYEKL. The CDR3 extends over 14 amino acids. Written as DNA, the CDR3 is TGCGCCAGCAGCCAAGATGGGGTGGCCGGTGAAGCTTTCTTT. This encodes CASSQDGVAGEAFF.

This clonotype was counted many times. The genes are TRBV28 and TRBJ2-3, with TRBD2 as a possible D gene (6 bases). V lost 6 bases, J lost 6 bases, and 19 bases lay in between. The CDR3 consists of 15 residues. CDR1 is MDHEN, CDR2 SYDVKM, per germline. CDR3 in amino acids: CASSIGTRQSDTQYF. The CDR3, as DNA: TGTGCCAGCAGCATCGGGACTCGCCAGTCGGATACGCAGTATTTT.

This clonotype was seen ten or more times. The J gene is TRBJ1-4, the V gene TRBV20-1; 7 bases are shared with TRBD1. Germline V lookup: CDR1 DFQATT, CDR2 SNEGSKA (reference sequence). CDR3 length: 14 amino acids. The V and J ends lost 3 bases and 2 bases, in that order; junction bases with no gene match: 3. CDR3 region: CSASEGQTNEKLFF. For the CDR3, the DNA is TGCAGTGCTAGTGAGGGACAGACTAATGAAAAACTGTTTTTT.

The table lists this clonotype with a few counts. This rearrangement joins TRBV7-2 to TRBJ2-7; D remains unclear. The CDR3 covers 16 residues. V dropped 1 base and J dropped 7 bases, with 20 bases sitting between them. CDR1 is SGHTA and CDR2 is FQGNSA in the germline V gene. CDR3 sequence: CASSLGFVAGFWEQYF. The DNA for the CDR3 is TGTGCCAGCAGCTTAGGGTTCGTGGCTGGGTTTTGGGAGCAGTACTTC. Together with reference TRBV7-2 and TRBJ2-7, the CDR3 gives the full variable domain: GAGVSQSPSNKVTEKGKDVELRCDPISGHTALYWYRQSLGQGLEFLIYFQGNSAPDKSGLPSDRFSAERTGGSVSTLTIQRTQQEDSAVYLCASSLGFVAGFWEQYFGPGTRLTVT.

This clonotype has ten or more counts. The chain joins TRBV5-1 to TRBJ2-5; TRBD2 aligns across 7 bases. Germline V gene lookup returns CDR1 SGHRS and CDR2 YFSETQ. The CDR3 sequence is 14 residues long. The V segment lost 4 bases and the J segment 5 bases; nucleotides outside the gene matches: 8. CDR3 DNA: TGCGCCAGCAGCCTCAGGACTAGTTCGGAGACCCAGTACTTC. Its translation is CASSLRTSSETQYF.

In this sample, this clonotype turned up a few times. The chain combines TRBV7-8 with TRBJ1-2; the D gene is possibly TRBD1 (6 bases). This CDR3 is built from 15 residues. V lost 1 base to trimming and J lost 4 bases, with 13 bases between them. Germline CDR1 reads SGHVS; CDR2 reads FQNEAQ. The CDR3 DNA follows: TGTGCCAGCAGCTTAGAACCGGGGGCCCTCTATGGCTACACCTTC. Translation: CASSLEPGALYGYTF.

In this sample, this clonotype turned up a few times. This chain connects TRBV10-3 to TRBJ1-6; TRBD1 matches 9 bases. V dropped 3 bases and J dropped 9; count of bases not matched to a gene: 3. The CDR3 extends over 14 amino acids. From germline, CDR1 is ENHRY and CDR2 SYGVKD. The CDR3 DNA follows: TGTGCCATCAGTGATAAGGACAGGGGTTCACCCCTCCACTTT. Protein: CAISDKDRGSPLHF.

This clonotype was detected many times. The CDR3, as DNA: TGTGCCAGCAGCCCCGAAAGCATGGGGACTTTCTATCAGAAAGCTAACTATGGCTACACCTTC. This codes for CASSPESMGTFYQKANYGYTF. The chain carries TRBV7-6 and TRBJ1-2; possible D gene TRBD1, 5 bases. V lost 5 bases, J lost 0 bases, and 31 bases lay in between. Germline loops: CDR1 SGHVS, CDR2 FNYEAQ. This CDR3 region has 21 residues.

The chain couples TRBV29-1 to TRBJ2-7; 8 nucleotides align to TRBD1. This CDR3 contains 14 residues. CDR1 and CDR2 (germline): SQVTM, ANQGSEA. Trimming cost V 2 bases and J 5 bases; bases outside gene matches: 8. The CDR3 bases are TGCAGCGTTGAACAGGGGGCGATGGGCCACGAGCAGTACTTC. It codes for CSVEQGAMGHEQYF.

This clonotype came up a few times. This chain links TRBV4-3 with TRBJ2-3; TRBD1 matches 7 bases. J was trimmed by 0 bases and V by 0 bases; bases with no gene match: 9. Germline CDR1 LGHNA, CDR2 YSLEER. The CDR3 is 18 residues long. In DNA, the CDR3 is TGCGCCAGCAGCCAAGATCCCAGACCAGGGGGAAGCACAGATACGCAGTATTTT. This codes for CASSQDPRPGGSTDTQYF.

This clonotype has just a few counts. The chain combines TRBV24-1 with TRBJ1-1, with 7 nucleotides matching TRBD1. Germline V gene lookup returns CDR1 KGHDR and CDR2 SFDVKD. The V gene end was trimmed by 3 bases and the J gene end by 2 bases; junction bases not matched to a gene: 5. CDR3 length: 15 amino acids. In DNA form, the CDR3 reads TGTGCCACCAGTGATCCGCGGACAGGCAACACTGAAGCTTTCTTT. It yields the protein CATSDPRTGNTEAFF.

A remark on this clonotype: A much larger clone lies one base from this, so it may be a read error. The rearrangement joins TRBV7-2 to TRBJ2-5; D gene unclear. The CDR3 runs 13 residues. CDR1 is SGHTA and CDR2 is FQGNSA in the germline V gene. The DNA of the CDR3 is TGTGCCAGCAGCTTAACCATCCAAGAGGCCCAGTACTTC. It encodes CASSLTIQEAQYF. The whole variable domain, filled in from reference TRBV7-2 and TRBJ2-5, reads GAGVSQSPSNKVTEKGKDVELRCDPISGHTALYWYRQSLGQGLEFLIYFQGNSAPDKSGLPSDRFSAERTGGSVSTLTIQRTQQEDSAVYLCASSLTIQEAQYFGPGTRLLVL.

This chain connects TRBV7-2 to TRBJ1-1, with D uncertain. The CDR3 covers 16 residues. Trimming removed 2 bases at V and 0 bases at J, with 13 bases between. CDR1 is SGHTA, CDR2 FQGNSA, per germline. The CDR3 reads CASSLNNPRLNTEAFF. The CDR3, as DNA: TGTGCCAGCAGCTTAAATAACCCCAGACTGAACACTGAAGCTTTCTTT.

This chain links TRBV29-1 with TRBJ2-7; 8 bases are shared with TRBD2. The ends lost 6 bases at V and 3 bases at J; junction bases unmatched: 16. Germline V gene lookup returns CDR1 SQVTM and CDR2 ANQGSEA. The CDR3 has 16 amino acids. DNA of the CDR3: TGCAGCGTCCTGGGTGTAAGCGGGAGAAAGGTCTACGAGCAGTACTTC. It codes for CSVLGVSGRKVYEQYF.

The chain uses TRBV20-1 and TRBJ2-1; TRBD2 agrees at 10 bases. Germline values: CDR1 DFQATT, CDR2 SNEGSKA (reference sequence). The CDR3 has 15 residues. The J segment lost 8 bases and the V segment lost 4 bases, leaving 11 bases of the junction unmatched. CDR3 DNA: TGCAGTGCTACTTCCCCGAGCGGGAGGGCCGATGAGCAGTTCTTC. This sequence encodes CSATSPSGRADEQFF.

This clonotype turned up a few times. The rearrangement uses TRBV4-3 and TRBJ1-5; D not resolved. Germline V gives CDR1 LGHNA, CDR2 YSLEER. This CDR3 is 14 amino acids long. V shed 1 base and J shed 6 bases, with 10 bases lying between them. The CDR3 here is CASSQGQVSQPQHF. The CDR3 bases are TGCGCCAGCAGCCAAGGTCAGGTATCTCAGCCCCAGCATTTT.

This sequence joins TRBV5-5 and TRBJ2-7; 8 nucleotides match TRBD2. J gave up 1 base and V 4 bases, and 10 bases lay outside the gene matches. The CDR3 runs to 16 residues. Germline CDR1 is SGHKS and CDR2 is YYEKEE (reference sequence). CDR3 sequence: CASSPRGAHLSYEQYF. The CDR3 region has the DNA TGTGCCAGCAGCCCGCGGGGGGCTCACCTTTCCTACGAGCAGTACTTC.

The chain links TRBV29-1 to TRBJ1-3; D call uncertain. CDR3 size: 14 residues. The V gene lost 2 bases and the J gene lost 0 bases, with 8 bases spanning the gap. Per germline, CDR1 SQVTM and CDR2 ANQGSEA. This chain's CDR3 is CSVETAFSGNTIYF. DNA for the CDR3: TGCAGCGTTGAAACAGCCTTCTCTGGAAACACCATATATTTT.

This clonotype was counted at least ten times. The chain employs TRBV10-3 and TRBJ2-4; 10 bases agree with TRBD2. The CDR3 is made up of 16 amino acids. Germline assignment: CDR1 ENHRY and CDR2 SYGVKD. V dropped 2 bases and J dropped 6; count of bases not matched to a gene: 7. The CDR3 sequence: CAISEGLADDRNIQYF. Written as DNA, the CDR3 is TGTGCCATCAGTGAGGGACTAGCGGACGACCGAAACATTCAGTACTTC.

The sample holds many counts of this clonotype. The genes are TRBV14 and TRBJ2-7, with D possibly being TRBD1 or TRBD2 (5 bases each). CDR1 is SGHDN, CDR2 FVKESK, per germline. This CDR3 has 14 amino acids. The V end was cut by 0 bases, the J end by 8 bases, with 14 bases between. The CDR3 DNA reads TGTGCCAGCAGCCAAGACTGGGTGAGGGGCCAGCAGTACTTC. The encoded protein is CASSQDWVRGQQYF. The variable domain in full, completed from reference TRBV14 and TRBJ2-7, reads EAGVTQFPSHSVIEKGQTVTLRCDPISGHDNLYWYRRVMGKEIKFLLHFVKESKQDESGMPNNRFLAERTGGTYSTLKVQPAELEDSGVYFCASSQDWVRGQQYFGPGTRLTVT.

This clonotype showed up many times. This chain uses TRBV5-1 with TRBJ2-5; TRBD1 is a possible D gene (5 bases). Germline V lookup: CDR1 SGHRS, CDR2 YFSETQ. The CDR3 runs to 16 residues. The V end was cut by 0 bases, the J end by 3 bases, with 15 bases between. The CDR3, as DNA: TGCGCCAGCAGCTTGGTGCGGCAGGCCAGGGAAGAGACCCAGTACTTC. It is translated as CASSLVRQAREETQYF.

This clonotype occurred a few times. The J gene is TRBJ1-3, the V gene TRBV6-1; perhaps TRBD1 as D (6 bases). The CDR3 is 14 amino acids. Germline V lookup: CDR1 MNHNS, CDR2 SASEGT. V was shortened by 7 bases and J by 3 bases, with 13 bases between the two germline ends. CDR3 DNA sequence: TGTGCCAGCACGGGGGGCAGAGGTGGAAACACCATATATTTT. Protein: CASTGGRGGNTIYF.

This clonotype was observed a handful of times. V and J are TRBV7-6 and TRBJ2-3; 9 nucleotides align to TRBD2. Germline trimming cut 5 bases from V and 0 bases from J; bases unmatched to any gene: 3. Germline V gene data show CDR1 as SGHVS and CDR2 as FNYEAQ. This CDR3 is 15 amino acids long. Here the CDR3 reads CASSILAGSTDTQYF. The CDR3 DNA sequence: TGTGCCAGCAGCATACTAGCGGGCAGCACAGATACGCAGTATTTT.

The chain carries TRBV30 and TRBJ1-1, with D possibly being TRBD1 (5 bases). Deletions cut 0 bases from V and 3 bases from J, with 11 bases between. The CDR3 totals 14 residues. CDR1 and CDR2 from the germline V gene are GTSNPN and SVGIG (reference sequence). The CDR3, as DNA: TGTGCCTGGAGTGTCGGTCAGGGCTACACTGAAGCTTTCTTT. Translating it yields CAWSVGQGYTEAFF. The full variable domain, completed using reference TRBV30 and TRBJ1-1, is SQTIHQWPATLVQPVGSPLSLECTVEGTSNPNLYWYRQAAGRGLQLLFYSVGIGQISSEVPQNLSASRPQDRQFILSSKKLLLSDSGFYLCAWSVGQGYTEAFFGQGTRLTVV.

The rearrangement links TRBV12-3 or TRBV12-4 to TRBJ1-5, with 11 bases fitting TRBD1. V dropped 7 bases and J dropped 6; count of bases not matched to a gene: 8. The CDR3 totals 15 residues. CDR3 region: CASTDGQGAGQPQHF. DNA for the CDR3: TGTGCCAGCACAGACGGACAGGGGGCCGGTCAGCCCCAGCATTTT.

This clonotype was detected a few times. The CDR3 sequence: CASSSGLAGGLNEQFF. The CDR3 DNA is TGTGCCAGCAGCTCAGGGTTAGCGGGAGGACTGAATGAGCAGTTCTTC. The chain is built from TRBV7-2 and TRBJ2-1; 10 bases are a match to TRBD2. CDR1 and CDR2 (germline): SGHTA, FQGNSA. This CDR3 has 16 residues. The V segment lost 4 bases and the J segment 7 bases; nucleotides outside the gene matches: 10.

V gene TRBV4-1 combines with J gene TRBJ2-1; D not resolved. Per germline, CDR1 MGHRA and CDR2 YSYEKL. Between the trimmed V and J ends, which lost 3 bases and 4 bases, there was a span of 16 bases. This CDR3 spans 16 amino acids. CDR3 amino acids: CASSHPLRTPYNEQFF. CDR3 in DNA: TGCGCCAGCAGCCACCCACTGCGAACCCCTTACAATGAGCAGTTCTTC.